The 19 T cell receptor beta chains below come from one sample, sequenced in a study of T cells in narcolepsy. TCRdb's table, derived via immunoSEQ multiplex PCR, lists solely in-frame clones and lacks some. The sample has roughly 35,000 clones, under 85% seen once. Specimen: CD45RA- memory CD4+ T cells from PBMCs. These receptors all stem from a human donor with narcolepsy.

In this sample, this clone turned up once. The chain joins TRBV7-2 to TRBJ2-5, with no clear D. The CDR3 spans 11 residues. The V end was cut by 6 bases, the J end by 5 bases, with 7 bases between. Germline V lookup: CDR1 SGHTA, CDR2 FQGNSA. CDR3 sequence: CASRAWETQYF. CDR3 sequence (DNA): TGTGCCAGCAGGGCCTGGGAGACCCAGTACTTC.

The gene calls are TRBV28 and TRBJ2-7; no clear D. The V gene's germline CDR1 is MDHEN and CDR2 SYDVKM. V was clipped by 8 bases and J by 7 bases, with 9 bases between them. The CDR3 has 10 residues. CDR3 protein: CASGLREQYF. The CDR3 nucleotides are TGTGCCAGCGGCTTGAGGGAGCAGTACTTC.

The gene calls are TRBV5-1 and TRBJ2-3; 11 bases match TRBD2. Germline V gene data show CDR1 as SGHRS and CDR2 as YFSETQ. The CDR3 totals 16 residues. V shed 4 bases and J 1 base; nucleotides not matched to a gene: 5. CDR3 loop: CASSPSTSGGTDTQYF. The DNA of the CDR3 is TGCGCCAGCAGCCCTTCGACTAGCGGGGGCACAGATACGCAGTATTTT.

Concerning this clone itself: The junction and the germline gene differ at one end; a read error may be behind it. V is TRBV5-3 and J is TRBJ2-3; perhaps TRBD1 as D (5 bases). TRBV5-3 is classed as an ORF, of uncertain function. The CDR3 has 14 amino acids. The CDR3 is CARRLAGPTDTQYF. In nucleotides, the CDR3 is TGTGCCAGAAGATTGGCAGGGCCCACAGATACGCAGTATTTT.

V usage is TRBV4-1 and J usage is TRBJ2-5; 8 bases agree with TRBD2. The CDR3 length is 16 residues. V was pared by 1 base and J by 5 bases, with 9 bases of the junction left unmatched. Germline values: CDR1 MGHRA, CDR2 YSYEKL. The CDR3 sequence: CASSQGSGGAGETQYF. In DNA form, the CDR3 reads TGCGCCAGCAGCCAAGGTTCCGGGGGGGCTGGGGAGACCCAGTACTTC.

V and J are TRBV2 and TRBJ2-7, with D perhaps TRBD2 (6 bases). The CDR3 contains 15 residues. The V gene lost 5 bases and the J gene lost 2 bases, with 16 bases spanning the gap. The V gene's germline CDR1 is SNHLY and CDR2 FYNNEI. This CDR3 is CASSSSGLVPYEQYF. The DNA of the CDR3 is TGTGCCAGCAGTAGTTCGGGACTCGTCCCCTACGAGCAGTACTTC. The variable domain in full, with the rest retrieved from reference TRBV2 and TRBJ2-7, is EPEVTQTPSHQVTQMGQEVILRCVPISNHLYFYWYRQILGQKVEFLVSFYNNEISEKSEIFDDQFSVERPDGSNFTLKIRSTKLEDSAMYFCASSSSGLVPYEQYFGPGTRLTVT.

The rearrangement joins TRBV10-2 to TRBJ2-1, with D tentatively TRBD1 (6 bases). Germline lookup yields CDR1 WSHSY and CDR2 SAAADI. The V end lost 5 bases, the J end lost 5 bases, and 16 bases lay between the germline ends. The CDR3 spans 15 residues. The CDR3 DNA sequence: TGCGCCAGCAGTTTGGACAGCCGGATCGACAATGAGCAGTTCTTC. This encodes CASSLDSRIDNEQFF.

CDR3 amino acids: CASGLRRFSSTDTQYF. In DNA, the CDR3 is TGTGCTAGTGGTTTGAGGAGGTTTTCTAGCACAGATACGCAGTATTTT. The chain is built from TRBV12-5 and TRBJ2-3; the D gene is possibly TRBD2 (5 bases). V lost 2 bases and J 0 bases, leaving 12 bases between the germline ends. CDR3 size: 16 residues. Per the germline V gene, CDR1 is LGHNT and CDR2 is FRNRAP.

CDR3 protein: CASKTGTGIYYGYTF. DNA of the CDR3: TGTGCCAGTAAAACCGGGACAGGAATATACTATGGCTACACCTTC. The J gene is TRBJ1-2, the V gene TRBV28; the match to TRBD1 covers 8 bases. V lost 9 bases and J lost 3; bases outside the gene matches: 12. Germline V gene lookup returns CDR1 MDHEN and CDR2 SYDVKM. This CDR3 spans 15 amino acids.

The chain recombines TRBV10-3 with TRBJ1-3, with a tentative D call TRBD1 (6 bases). The CDR3 totals 15 residues. V lost 10 bases and J lost 3, with 19 bases in between. Germline V gene lookup returns CDR1 ENHRY and CDR2 SYGVKD. CDR3 sequence reads: CATQTGATSGNTIYF. DNA of the CDR3: TGTGCCACCCAGACAGGAGCAACGAGTGGAAACACCATATATTTT.

This clone showed up just a few times. J is TRBJ1-1 and V is TRBV4-3, with D hard to call. The CDR3 sequence is 13 residues long. Trimming shortened V by 2 bases and J by 4 bases, and 8 bases separated the two germline ends. Germline CDR1 is LGHNA and CDR2 is YSLEER. CDR3 sequence: CASSQIRGTEAFF. Written as DNA, the CDR3 is TGCGCCAGCAGCCAAATCAGAGGCACTGAAGCTTTCTTT.

This sequence joins TRBV6-6 and TRBJ1-4; no firm D call. There are 13 residues in the CDR3. Germline lookup yields CDR1 MNHNY and CDR2 SVGAGI (reference sequence). Between the trimmed V and J ends, which lost 5 bases and 7 bases, there was a span of 11 bases. CDR3 sequence reads: CASSRAPSEKLFF. The CDR3 bases are TGTGCCAGCAGTAGGGCCCCTAGTGAAAAACTGTTTTTT.

V gene TRBV7-9 combines with J gene TRBJ1-1; unclear D gene. V gave up 1 base and J gave up 1 base, with 13 bases separating them. Per germline, CDR1 SEHNR and CDR2 FQNEAQ (reference sequence). The CDR3 has 16 residues. The CDR3 sequence is CASSLGSGVSNTEAFF. The CDR3 bases are TGTGCCAGCAGCTTAGGTAGCGGGGTTTCGAACACTGAAGCTTTCTTT. The whole variable domain, remainder taken from reference TRBV7-9 and TRBJ1-1, is DTGVSQNPRHKITKRGQNVTFRCDPISEHNRLYWYRQTLGQGPEFLTYFQNEAQLEKSRLLSDRFSAERPKGSFSTLEIQRTEQGDSAMYLCASSLGSGVSNTEAFFGQGTRLTVV.

This clone was detected only a few times. The chain links TRBV19 to TRBJ2-2; D ambiguous. Trimming pared 3 bases from V and 5 bases from J, leaving 1 base between. The CDR3 contains 11 residues. Germline CDR1 reads LNHDA; CDR2 reads SQIVND (reference sequence). As DNA, the CDR3 is TGTGCCAGTAGTATGACCGGGGAGCTGTTTTTT. Its translation is CASSMTGELFF. Full variable domain (rest looked up from reference TRBV19 and TRBJ2-2): DGGITQSPKYLFRKEGQNVTLSCEQNLNHDAMYWYRQDPGQGLRLIYYSQIVNDFQKGDIAEGYSVSREKKESFPLTVTSAQKNPTAFYLCASSMTGELFFGEGSRLTVL.

The V and J genes are TRBV7-2 and TRBJ2-7; D is possibly TRBD1 or TRBD2 (6 bases each). There are 15 residues in the CDR3. Germline CDR1 reads SGHTA; CDR2 reads FQGNSA. V gave up 1 base and J gave up 3 bases, with 13 bases separating them. The CDR3 is CASSLEGGSYYEQYF. CDR3 sequence (DNA): TGTGCCAGCAGCTTAGAGGGGGGTTCATACTACGAGCAGTACTTC.

Only a few counts were recorded for this clone. Other nucleotide sequences from this sample produce the same CDR3. The chain combines TRBV2 with TRBJ1-1; D gene unclear. From germline, CDR1 is SNHLY and CDR2 FYNNEI. V shed 7 bases and J shed 4 bases, with 16 bases lying between them. This CDR3 has 14 amino acids. The CDR3 protein is CASTSSVTGTEAFF. The CDR3, as DNA: TGTGCCAGCACCTCGTCGGTAACGGGCACTGAAGCTTTCTTT.

The rearrangement joins TRBV5-6 to TRBJ2-1, with D uncertain. The germline CDR1 and CDR2 sequences are SGHDT and YYEEEE. The CDR3 length is 15 residues. The ends were cut back, 4 bases at V and 5 bases at J, with 16 bases in the middle. CDR3 residues: CASSPQLRRHNEQFF. The DNA of the CDR3 is TGTGCCAGCAGCCCACAACTAAGAAGGCACAATGAGCAGTTCTTC.

This clone was counted once. J is TRBJ2-5 and V is TRBV5-4; TRBD2 matches 9 bases. The end of the DNA is better explained by TRBJ2-7, so the J call may be wrong. Germline CDR1 reads SGHNT; CDR2 reads YYREEE (reference sequence). The CDR3 length is 17 residues. The CDR3 loop is CASSSGGGWTSAGEQYF. Here the CDR3 DNA reads TGTGCCAGCAGCTCTGGGGGAGGGTGGACTAGCGCGGGCGAGCAGTACTTC.

The CDR3 protein is CASSLVGQYEQYF. For the CDR3, the DNA is TGTGCCAGCAGCTTGGTTGGACAGTACGAGCAGTACTTC. The rearrangement uses TRBV5-4 and TRBJ2-7, with D maybe TRBD1 (6 bases). This CDR3 is 13 amino acids long. Per the germline V gene, CDR1 is SGHNT and CDR2 is YYREEE (reference sequence). Trimming left V 0 bases short and J 4 bases short, with 8 bases between. Full variable domain (missing parts from reference TRBV5-4 and TRBJ2-7): ETGVTQSPTHLIKTRGQQVTLRCSSQSGHNTVSWYQQALGQGPQFIFQYYREEENGRGNFPPRFSGLQFPNYSSELNVNALELDDSALYLCASSLVGQYEQYFGPGTRLTVT.